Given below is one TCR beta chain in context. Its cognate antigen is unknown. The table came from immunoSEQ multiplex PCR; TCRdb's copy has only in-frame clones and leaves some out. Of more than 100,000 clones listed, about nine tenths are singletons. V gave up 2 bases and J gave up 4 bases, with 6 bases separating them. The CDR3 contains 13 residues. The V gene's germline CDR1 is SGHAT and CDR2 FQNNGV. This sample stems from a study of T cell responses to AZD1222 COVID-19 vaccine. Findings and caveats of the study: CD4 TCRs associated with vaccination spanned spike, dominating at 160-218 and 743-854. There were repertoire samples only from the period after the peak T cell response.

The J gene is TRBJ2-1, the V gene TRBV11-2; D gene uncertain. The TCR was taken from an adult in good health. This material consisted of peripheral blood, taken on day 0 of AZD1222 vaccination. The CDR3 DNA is TGTGCCAGCAGCTTAACCTCGTACAATGAGCAGTTCTTC. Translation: CASSLTSYNEQFF.